Given below is one TCR beta chain in context. The age range of participants was 18 to 89 years, with residence in approximately 25 US areas. Those designated as exposed participants met a COVID-19 case within 2 weeks before study entry. Produced via immunoSEQ multiplex PCR; TCRdb's table is partial and in-frame only. The sample consists of about 280,000 clones, approximately 80% of them appearing once. This sample was included in a study of blood T cell repertoires in COVID-19. With 0 bases removed from V and 4 bases from J, the gap between germline ends came to 22 bases. The germline gives CDR1 LNHDA, CDR2 SQIVND (reference sequence). There are 18 residues in the CDR3.

The sample comprised PBMCs or T cells enriched from blood (not recorded which). This chain links TRBV19 with TRBJ2-7, with D maybe TRBD2 (7 bases). The receptor's source is a man aged 35-49 years who had been exposed to COVID-19. The CDR3 loop reads CASSIEGGLTGSGYEQYF. The CDR3 coding sequence is TGTGCCAGTAGTATAGAGGGGGGGTTAACAGGGTCGGGTTACGAGCAGTACTTC.